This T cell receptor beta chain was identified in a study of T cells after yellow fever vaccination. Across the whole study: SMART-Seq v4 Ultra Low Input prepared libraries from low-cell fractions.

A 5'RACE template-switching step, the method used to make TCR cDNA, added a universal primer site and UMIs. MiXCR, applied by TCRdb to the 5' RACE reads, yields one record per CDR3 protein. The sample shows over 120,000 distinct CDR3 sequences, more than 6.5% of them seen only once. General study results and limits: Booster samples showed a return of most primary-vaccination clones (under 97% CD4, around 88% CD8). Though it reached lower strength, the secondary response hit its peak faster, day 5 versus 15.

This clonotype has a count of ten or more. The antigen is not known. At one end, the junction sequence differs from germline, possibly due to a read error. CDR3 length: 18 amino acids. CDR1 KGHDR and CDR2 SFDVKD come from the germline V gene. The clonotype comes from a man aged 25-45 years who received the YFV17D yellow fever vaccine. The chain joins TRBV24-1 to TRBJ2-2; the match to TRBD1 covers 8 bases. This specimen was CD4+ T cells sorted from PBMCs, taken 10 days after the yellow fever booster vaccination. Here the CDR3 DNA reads TGTGCCACCAGTGACCCTCTGCGCCGGACAGGGAACGCCGGGGAGCTGTTTTTT. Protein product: CATSDPLRRTGNAGELFF.